One and the same sample provided the 22 T cell receptor beta chains below, sequenced in a study of blood T cell repertoires in COVID-19. Sequencing used immunoSEQ multiplex PCR; TCRdb keeps in-frame clones, though not all of them. Among 180,000 or so clones listed, 82% were seen once. The sample was peripheral blood. The receptors derive from a woman aged 70-85 years with acute or convalescent COVID-19.

The chain couples TRBV7-2 to TRBJ2-7; TRBD2 agrees at 7 bases. Germline-derived CDR1 and CDR2 are SGHTA and FQGNSA. J was trimmed by 6 bases and V by 0 bases; bases with no gene match: 2. The CDR3 totals 13 residues. This CDR3 is CASSLAPGGEQYF. For the CDR3, the DNA is TGTGCCAGCAGCTTAGCGCCGGGAGGCGAGCAGTACTTC.

The chain joins TRBV6-1 to TRBJ2-7, with D maybe TRBD2 (6 bases). Germline V gene sequence: CDR1 MNHNS, CDR2 SASEGT. This CDR3 comprises 13 residues. Trimming removed 2 bases from V and 4 bases from J, with 9 bases in between. Here the CDR3 DNA reads TGTGCCAGCAGTGAAATTGGAGGGTACGAGCAGTACTTC. Protein product: CASSEIGGYEQYF.

This sequence joins TRBV6-2 or TRBV6-3 and TRBJ2-5; D perhaps matches TRBD2 (6 bases). The germline CDR1 and CDR2 sequences are MNHEY and SVGEGT. The CDR3 has 15 amino acids. Trimming shortened V by 5 bases and J by 0 bases, and 13 bases separated the two germline ends. Here the CDR3 reads CASSLLGGDQETQYF. CDR3 in DNA: TGTGCCAGCAGTCTCCTAGGAGGGGACCAAGAGACCCAGTACTTC.

V is TRBV28 and J is TRBJ1-5; D may be TRBD1 (5 bases). Germline V CDR1 and CDR2: MDHEN, SYDVKM. This CDR3 has 16 amino acids. V lost 5 bases and J lost 0, with 14 bases in between. The CDR3 reads CASSTAQADSNQPQHF. For the CDR3, the DNA is TGTGCCAGCAGTACCGCACAGGCGGATAGCAATCAGCCCCAGCATTTT.

The gene calls are TRBV30 and TRBJ1-1; the match to TRBD1 covers 10 bases. Trimming took 3 bases from V and 10 from J; bases not matched to a gene: 8. This CDR3 is 13 amino acids long. The germline CDR1 and CDR2 sequences are GTSNPN and SVGIG (reference sequence). The CDR3 region has the DNA TGTGCCTGGAGGCTGGACAGGGGGGTGCGAGCTTTCTTT. Protein sequence: CAWRLDRGVRAFF.

The chain is built from TRBV29-1 and TRBJ2-7, with D maybe TRBD1 (6 bases). The V end was cut by 8 bases, the J end by 1 base, with 12 bases between. The CDR3 has 12 residues. Germline CDR1 is SQVTM and CDR2 is ANQGSEA. CDR3 sequence (DNA): TGCAGCACTAGTACAGGGTCCTACGAGCAGTACTTC. It codes for CSTSTGSYEQYF.

This chain connects TRBV19 to TRBJ1-2, with 8 positions matching TRBD1. Trimming cost V 6 bases and J 4 bases; bases outside gene matches: 16. Germline values: CDR1 LNHDA, CDR2 SQIVND (reference sequence). This CDR3 is built from 17 residues. Written as DNA, the CDR3 is TGTGCCAGTAGCCAGAGGGCGGCAGGGGGACAGGTCTATGGCTACACCTTC. Its translation: CASSQRAAGGQVYGYTF. Drawing the rest from reference TRBV19 and TRBJ1-2, the complete variable domain is DGGITQSPKYLFRKEGQNVTLSCEQNLNHDAMYWYRQDPGQGLRLIYYSQIVNDFQKGDIAEGYSVSREKKESFPLTVTSAQKNPTAFYLCASSQRAAGGQVYGYTFGSGTRLTVV.

Only a few counts were recorded for this clone. V is TRBV7-2 and J is TRBJ1-5; tentative D call: TRBD1 (5 bases). CDR3 length: 15 residues. Germline V gives CDR1 SGHTA, CDR2 FQGNSA. The V end lost 0 bases, the J end lost 7 bases, and 13 bases lay between the germline ends. The chain's CDR3 is CASSLAPAGLQPQHF. DNA of the CDR3: TGTGCCAGCAGCTTAGCCCCCGCAGGGTTACAGCCCCAGCATTTT.

The chain has TRBV28 and TRBJ2-1, with a tentative D call TRBD2 (6 bases). The CDR3 consists of 11 residues. Germline CDR1 and CDR2: MDHEN and SYDVKM. V was pared by 11 bases and J by 5 bases, with 10 bases between. The CDR3 coding sequence is TGTGCCGCGGGACTTAACAATGAGCAGTTCTTC. This gives the protein CAAGLNNEQFF.

The V call is TRBV19, the J call TRBJ2-3, with a weak D call TRBD1 (5 bases). The V end was cut by 5 bases, the J end by 6 bases, with 12 bases between. Per the germline V gene, CDR1 is LNHDA and CDR2 is SQIVND (reference sequence). This CDR3 comprises 13 residues. The DNA for the CDR3 is TGTGCCAGTAGTCCCACAGGTTTTGATACGCAGTATTTT. Translation: CASSPTGFDTQYF.

This chain joins TRBV5-6 and TRBJ2-6; D not certain. Germline lookup yields CDR1 SGHDT and CDR2 YYEEEE. The CDR3 runs to 17 residues. The ends were cut back, 0 bases at V and 2 bases at J, with 12 bases in the middle. CDR3 in amino acids: CASSLAGNPAGANVLTF. The CDR3 bases are TGTGCCAGCAGCTTGGCAGGTAATCCAGCTGGGGCCAACGTCCTGACTTTC.

The sample holds one count of this clone. The chain recombines TRBV7-2 with TRBJ1-2, with 7 bases fitting TRBD1. V lost 8 bases to trimming and J lost 4 bases; unmatched junction nucleotides: 10. The CDR3 spans 14 residues. Germline CDR1 reads SGHTA; CDR2 reads FQGNSA. This CDR3 reads CASVRGQGGYGYTF. The CDR3 DNA reads TGTGCCAGCGTGAGGGGGCAGGGTGGCTATGGCTACACCTTC.

The chain has TRBV12-3 or TRBV12-4 and TRBJ2-5; D perhaps matches TRBD2 (6 bases). Trimming removed 5 bases at V and 2 bases at J, with 6 bases between. This CDR3 has 12 amino acids. DNA of the CDR3: TGTGCCAGCAGTCGGGGGCAAGAGACCCAGTACTTC. Its protein product is CASSRGQETQYF.

The chain uses TRBV6-1 and TRBJ2-6; 9 bases agree with TRBD1. With V trimmed by 4 bases and J by 1 base, 5 bases remained unmatched. The CDR3 is made up of 17 amino acids. Per germline, CDR1 MNHNS and CDR2 SASEGT. The CDR3 DNA follows: TGTGCCAGCAGTGTGGACAGGGGTTGGTCTGGGGCCAACGTCCTGACTTTC. Protein sequence: CASSVDRGWSGANVLTF.

This clone came up a few times. The genes are TRBV6-2 or TRBV6-3 and TRBJ1-5; 10 nucleotides agree with TRBD1. Per the germline V gene, CDR1 is MNHEY and CDR2 is SVGEGT. The CDR3 has 16 amino acids. The V gene end was trimmed by 6 bases and the J gene end by 3 bases; junction bases not matched to a gene: 8. CDR3 DNA: TGTGCCAGCAGCTGGGGACAGGGGCGGTTCAATCAGCCCCAGCATTTT. Protein product: CASSWGQGRFNQPQHF.

This clone was seen just once. V usage is TRBV4-2 and J usage is TRBJ1-1; D is undetermined. V lost 2 bases and J lost 1, with 17 bases in between. There are 17 residues in the CDR3. CDR1 is LGHNA and CDR2 is YNFKEQ in the germline V gene. The CDR3 loop is CASSQPGEWTGNTEAFF. The CDR3 bases are TGTGCCAGCAGCCAACCCGGGGAATGGACGGGGAACACTGAAGCTTTCTTT.

The chain joins TRBV12-3 or TRBV12-4 to TRBJ1-2, with a possible D match to TRBD1 (5 bases). Trimming cost V 6 bases and J 4 bases, with 9 bases left between them. CDR3 length: 12 residues. Here the CDR3 DNA reads TGTGCCAGCAGGCCCGGGGGCTATGGCTACACCTTC. The encoded protein is CASRPGGYGYTF.

The J gene is TRBJ1-2, the V gene TRBV25-1; D is undetermined. Germline V lookup: CDR1 MGHDK, CDR2 SYGVNS. This CDR3 has 14 residues. Trimming cost V 1 base and J 4 bases, with 10 bases left between them. The DNA for the CDR3 is TGTGCCAGCAGTGAATCCGTTCTGAGCTATGGCTACACCTTC. Amino acid sequence: CASSESVLSYGYTF.

J is TRBJ2-1 and V is TRBV24-1, with TRBD2 matching 13 bases. Germline CDR1 and CDR2: KGHDR and SFDVKD. V dropped 4 bases and J dropped 7; count of bases not matched to a gene: 6. This CDR3 has 16 residues. CDR3 nucleotides: TGTGCCACCAGTGAGGGGGGACTAGCGGGATGGAATGAGCAGTTCTTC. Translating gives CATSEGGLAGWNEQFF.

The rearrangement joins TRBV2 to TRBJ1-5; D not certain. V was cut by 9 bases and J by 0 bases, with 3 bases left in between. The CDR3 contains 11 residues. Germline CDR1 and CDR2: SNHLY and FYNNEI. The DNA for the CDR3 is TGTGCCAGTTATAGCAATCAGCCCCAGCATTTT. Translated, it gives CASYSNQPQHF.

This rearrangement joins TRBV29-1 to TRBJ1-1; tentative D call: TRBD1 (6 bases). Between the trimmed V and J ends, which lost 5 bases and 10 bases, there was a span of 17 bases. CDR3 size: 12 residues. The germline V gene encodes CDR1 SQVTM and CDR2 ANQGSEA. The CDR3 bases are TGCAGCGTTCTAGATACAGGGATAAGAGCTTTCTTT. Protein product: CSVLDTGIRAFF.

J is TRBJ1-4 and V is TRBV25-1, with 10 bases that match TRBD1. The CDR3 totals 15 residues. After removal of 4 bases from V and 7 bases from J, the junction contained 6 bases not matched to a gene. Per the germline V gene, CDR1 is MGHDK and CDR2 is SYGVNS. The CDR3 sequence: CASSGWTGGGEKLFF. The CDR3 DNA reads TGTGCCAGCAGTGGCTGGACAGGGGGAGGTGAAAAACTGTTTTTT.